This T cell receptor (beta chain) comes out of a study of T-cell reconstitution after alpha-beta-depleted transplantation in children. Unique molecular identifiers were incorporated during preparation of the TCRbeta library. TCRdb processed the PCR reads anew with MiXCR; each CDR3 protein has one entry. The table has some 110,000 distinct CDR3 sequences, around 10% seen once. On this clonotype: Antigen specificity is unknown.

Findings and caveats of the study: Alpha-beta T cells present about two months after transplant were reported to originate from several hundred expanded graft clones.

Germline assignment: CDR1 SGHDT and CDR2 YYEEEE. The CDR3 contains 15 residues. V was shortened by 0 bases and J by 8 bases, with 17 bases between the two germline ends. The sequence derives from a boy aged 2-9 years with acute lymphoblastic leukemia, due to receive a stem cell transplant. The starting material was PBMCs, obtained before TCRalphabeta/CD19-depleted stem cell transplant. The J gene is TRBJ1-2, the V gene TRBV5-6, with D perhaps TRBD1 (6 bases). The DNA for the CDR3 is TGTGCCAGCAGCTTGGAAAGGGGGTGGCTAAAAGGCTACACCTTC. Its protein is CASSLERGWLKGYTF.